The 23 T cell receptor beta chains below come from one sample, sequenced in a study of response to subunit inactivated influenza vaccine. MiXCR, run by TCRdb on the RT-PCR reads, gives a single entry per CDR3 protein. The data contain hundreds of thousands of distinct CDR3 sequences, approximately 10% of them singletons. The input for sequencing was PBMCs from blood, taken on the day of vaccination. These receptors were obtained from a man aged 50-60 years who received an inactivated influenza vaccine.

V usage is TRBV28 and J usage is TRBJ2-1; TRBD2 is a possible D gene (5 bases). CDR3 length equals 13 residues. Germline-derived CDR1 and CDR2 are MDHEN and SYDVKM. V was trimmed by 6 bases and J by 9 bases, leaving 15 bases between them. CDR3 coding DNA: TGTGCCAGCAGGGACTTAGCGTTTGGTGAGCAGTTCTTC. Translating it yields CASRDLAFGEQFF.

The table lists this clonotype with a few counts. The chain links TRBV12-3 or TRBV12-4 to TRBJ2-5; 7 nucleotides agree with TRBD2. The CDR3 extends over 16 amino acids. With 6 bases clipped from V and 5 bases from J, the junction kept 15 bases outside the gene matches. The chain's CDR3 is CASSPSLAAHLETQYF. For the CDR3, the DNA is TGTGCCAGCAGCCCCTCGCTAGCGGCCCATTTGGAGACCCAGTACTTC.

This clonotype was seen a handful of times. One junction end does not reproduce the germline sequence, and a read error may be involved. The chain employs TRBV12-3 or TRBV12-4 and TRBJ1-4; D is uncertain. CDR3 size: 12 residues. CDR3 nucleotides: TGTCCCAGCACAGAACATTGGAACAGACTGTTTTTT. This encodes CPSTEHWNRLFF.

This clonotype was observed at least ten times. The gene calls are TRBV12-3 or TRBV12-4 and TRBJ2-7; unclear D gene. V was trimmed by 2 bases and J by 2 bases, leaving 10 bases between them. This CDR3 contains 14 residues. The CDR3 here is CASSLTYGTYEQYF. In DNA form, the CDR3 reads TGTGCCAGCAGTTTAACTTACGGAACCTACGAGCAGTACTTC.

This clonotype was detected only a few times. This CDR3 is CATLTGSYEQYF. As DNA, the CDR3 is TGTGCCACCCTCACAGGCAGTTACGAGCAGTACTTC. V and J are TRBV6-5 and TRBJ2-7; tentative D call: TRBD1 (5 bases). CDR1 and CDR2 from the germline V gene are MNHEY and SVGAGI. Trimming pared 10 bases from V and 4 bases from J, leaving 14 bases between. This CDR3 region has 12 residues.

This clonotype was observed many times. DNA of the CDR3: TGTGCCAGCAGCCAAGCGGTCAGCACCGGGGAGCTGTTTTTT. Its translation is CASSQAVSTGELFF. The chain couples TRBV3-1 to TRBJ2-2; no reliable D call. V was pared by 1 base and J by 4 bases, with 7 bases between. The CDR3 spans 14 residues. Germline lookup yields CDR1 LGHDT and CDR2 YNNKEL (reference sequence).

The table lists this clonotype with a few counts. The V and J genes are TRBV6-2 or TRBV6-3 and TRBJ2-1; D gene ambiguous. CDR1 is MNHEY and CDR2 is SVGEGT in the germline V gene. CDR3 size: 11 residues. Trimming took 10 bases from V and 0 from J, leaving 4 bases between them. Here the CDR3 reads CAIGSYNEQFF. DNA for the CDR3: TGTGCCATCGGCTCCTACAATGAGCAGTTCTTC.

This clonotype occurred a few times. The rearrangement uses TRBV5-1 and TRBJ2-1; 8 nucleotides align to TRBD1. Trimming removed 5 bases from V and 8 bases from J; junction bases left unmatched: 9. CDR3 length equals 14 residues. Per germline, CDR1 SGHRS and CDR2 YFSETQ. As DNA, the CDR3 is TGCGCCAGCAGTGGGGCAGGGGGCTCGGATGAGCAGTTCTTC. Protein product: CASSGAGGSDEQFF.

The rearrangement links TRBV11-2 to TRBJ2-1; 10 bases are shared with TRBD2. Germline loops: CDR1 SGHAT, CDR2 FQNNGV. Trimming cost V 7 bases and J 6 bases; bases outside gene matches: 9. CDR3 length: 15 amino acids. The CDR3 DNA is TGTGCCAGCAACGAAATAAGACTAGCGGGCAATGAGCAGTTCTTC. It codes for CASNEIRLAGNEQFF.

Only a few counts were recorded for this clonotype. This sequence joins TRBV6-2 or TRBV6-3 and TRBJ2-5; D gene ambiguous. Trimming took off 4 bases at V and 0 bases at J, with 15 bases between the two ends. The CDR3 is 16 residues long. The germline V gene encodes CDR1 MNHEY and CDR2 SVGEGT. This CDR3 is CASSSWGRRNQETQYF. CDR3 sequence (DNA): TGTGCCAGCAGTTCGTGGGGTCGTAGGAACCAAGAGACCCAGTACTTC.

In its sample, this clonotype was seen a few times. This chain joins TRBV7-2 and TRBJ2-1, with TRBD2 matching 9 bases. The trim removed 2 bases at V and 0 bases at J, leaving 11 bases unmatched. The CDR3 is made up of 19 amino acids. Germline V lookup: CDR1 SGHTA, CDR2 FQGNSA. In nucleotides, the CDR3 is TGTGCCAGCAGCTTACCGGTGCGACTAGCGGCGAGCTCCTACAATGAGCAGTTCTTC. Amino acid sequence: CASSLPVRLAASSYNEQFF.

This chain connects TRBV29-1 to TRBJ2-7, with 12 bases identical to TRBD1. This CDR3 is 16 amino acids long. V gave up 0 bases and J gave up 4 bases; unmatched junction bases: 7. Germline V gene data show CDR1 as SQVTM and CDR2 as ANQGSEA. For the CDR3, the DNA is TGCAGCGTTGAAGACATTGGGACAGGGGGCCCTTACGAGCAGTACTTC. It yields the protein CSVEDIGTGGPYEQYF.

The chain has TRBV5-6 and TRBJ2-3; the D gene is possibly TRBD1 (6 bases). The CDR3 contains 13 residues. The germline gives CDR1 SGHDT, CDR2 YYEEEE. Trimming removed 4 bases at V and 4 bases at J, with 10 bases between. The CDR3 loop is CASSSRGSDTQYF. In DNA, the CDR3 is TGTGCCAGCAGCAGTAGGGGGTCAGATACGCAGTATTTT.

There are many counts of this clonotype. This chain connects TRBV12-3 or TRBV12-4 to TRBJ2-1; D may correspond to TRBD1 or TRBD2 (5 bases each). This CDR3 region has 15 residues. The V end lost 5 bases, the J end lost 10 bases, and 21 bases lay between the germline ends. The CDR3 here is CASSNSFARDREQFF. CDR3 sequence (DNA): TGTGCCAGCAGTAACTCCTTCGCCCGGGACCGGGAGCAGTTCTTC.

This clonotype has more than one count but fewer than ten. The chain joins TRBV9 to TRBJ2-3; 13 bases are a match to TRBD2. Trimming at V came to 3 bases and at J to 2 bases, leaving 6 bases not matched to a gene. Germline-derived CDR1 and CDR2 are SGDLS and YYNGEE. This CDR3 is built from 17 residues. CDR3 sequence (DNA): TGTGCCAGCAGCGCCCGGACTAGCGGGGGATTCACAGATACGCAGTATTTT. Translation gives CASSARTSGGFTDTQYF.

This clonotype was seen only a few times. V usage is TRBV20-1 and J usage is TRBJ2-7, with 7 positions matching TRBD2. V was clipped by 3 bases and J by 2 bases; unmatched bases: 4. CDR3 length equals 13 residues. The germline V gene encodes CDR1 DFQATT and CDR2 SNEGSKA (reference sequence). This CDR3 is CSARGLTPYEQYF. CDR3 bases: TGCAGTGCTAGGGGACTAACTCCCTACGAGCAGTACTTC.

This clonotype was seen many times. The genes are TRBV20-1 and TRBJ2-3; 8 nucleotides match TRBD2. CDR3 length equals 15 residues. Germline V gene sequence: CDR1 DFQATT, CDR2 SNEGSKA (reference sequence). V was clipped by 2 bases and J by 2 bases; unmatched bases: 6. CDR3 protein: CSARSLAEITDTQYF. CDR3 nucleotides: TGCAGTGCTAGATCACTAGCGGAAATCACAGATACGCAGTATTTT.

In this sample, this clonotype turned up a few times. This sequence joins TRBV12-3 or TRBV12-4 and TRBJ2-1; 7 bases are shared with TRBD2. The V gene end was trimmed by 3 bases and the J gene end by 7 bases; junction bases not matched to a gene: 6. This CDR3 comprises 14 residues. CDR3 in amino acids: CASSFRGEVNEQFF. Written as DNA, the CDR3 is TGTGCCAGCAGTTTTCGGGGGGAGGTAAATGAGCAGTTCTTC.

There are a few counts of this clonotype. The J gene is TRBJ2-2, the V gene TRBV23-1, with D maybe TRBD1 (6 bases). TRBV23-1 is an ORF, and what it does is uncertain. The ends were cut back, 2 bases at V and 2 bases at J, with 15 bases in the middle. This CDR3 is 17 amino acids long. CDR3 sequence: CASSQRGADSNTGELFF. The CDR3 region has the DNA TGCGCCAGCAGTCAAAGGGGTGCGGACAGCAACACCGGGGAGCTGTTTTTT.

This clonotype was found a few times. V gene TRBV30 combines with J gene TRBJ1-5, with D unclear. Trimming stripped 0 bases from V and 4 bases from J, with 7 bases between. This CDR3 region has 13 residues. CDR1 GTSNPN and CDR2 SVGIG come from the germline V gene (reference sequence). The CDR3 reads CAWSVHSNQPQHF. Written as DNA, the CDR3 is TGTGCCTGGAGTGTACACAGTAATCAGCCCCAGCATTTT.

This clonotype was observed a few times. The gene calls are TRBV12-3 or TRBV12-4 and TRBJ1-5; TRBD1 might be the D (6 bases). CDR3 size: 17 residues. V lost 1 base and J 1 base, leaving 14 bases between the germline ends. CDR3 in DNA: TGTGCCAGCAGTTTAGAGGGACAAAGAGGCAGCAATCAGCCCCAGCATTTT. Translated, it gives CASSLEGQRGSNQPQHF.

This clonotype was detected a few times. The J gene is TRBJ2-5, the V gene TRBV20-1; TRBD2 matches at 10 bases. Unmatched junction bases numbered 9, after V lost 5 bases and J lost 3 bases. The CDR3 runs 15 residues. The V gene's germline CDR1 is DFQATT and CDR2 SNEGSKA (reference sequence). This chain's CDR3 is CSAGLLAGVEETQYF. The CDR3 DNA follows: TGCAGTGCTGGTCTTCTAGCGGGGGTAGAAGAGACCCAGTACTTC.

With regard to this clonotype: At one end, the junction sequence differs from germline, possibly due to a read error. J is TRBJ2-7 and V is TRBV9; no definite D call. The CDR3 is 15 amino acids. Germline lookup yields CDR1 SGDLS and CDR2 YYNGEE. The CDR3 DNA follows: TGTGCCACCAGCCCCTCCGCTTCGAGCTCCTACGAGCAGTACTTC. Amino acid sequence: CATSPSASSSYEQYF.